The clone carrying this T cell receptor beta chain was counted only a few times. This specimen comes from a study of cytomegalovirus exposure and HLA in healthy donors. Germline V gene data show CDR1 as MNHNS and CDR2 as SASEGT. The J segment lost 5 bases and the V segment lost 2 bases, leaving 7 bases of the junction unmatched. CDR3 length: 15 amino acids. Assay used: immunoSEQ multiplex PCR; TCRdb lists only in-frame clones, some missing. The sample comprises 100,000 to 120,000 clones, over 75% of which are singletons, and under 1.5% rests with the top ten. The clonotype originates from a woman in her 30s in good health and CMV-seropositive. This chain uses TRBV6-1 with TRBJ2-7; 9 bases align to TRBD2. The sample taken for sequencing was PBMCs. CDR3 nucleotide sequence: TGTGCCAGCAGTGAAAGGGCTAGCGGGAAGCACGAGCAGTACTTC. Amino acids: CASSERASGKHEQYF.